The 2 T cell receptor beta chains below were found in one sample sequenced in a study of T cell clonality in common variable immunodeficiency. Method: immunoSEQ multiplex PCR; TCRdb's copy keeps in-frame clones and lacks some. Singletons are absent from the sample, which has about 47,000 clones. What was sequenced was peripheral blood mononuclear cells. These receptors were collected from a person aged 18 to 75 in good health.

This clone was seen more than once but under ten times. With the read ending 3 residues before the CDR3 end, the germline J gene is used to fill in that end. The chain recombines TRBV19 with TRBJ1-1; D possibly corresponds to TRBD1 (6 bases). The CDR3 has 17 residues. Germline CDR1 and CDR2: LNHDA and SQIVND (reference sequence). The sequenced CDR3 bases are TGTGCCAGTAGTCCCCAGGGACTAGCGTGGGGGCAAGAGACA. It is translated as CASSPQGLAWGQET. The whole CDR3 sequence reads CASSPQGLAWGQETAFF.

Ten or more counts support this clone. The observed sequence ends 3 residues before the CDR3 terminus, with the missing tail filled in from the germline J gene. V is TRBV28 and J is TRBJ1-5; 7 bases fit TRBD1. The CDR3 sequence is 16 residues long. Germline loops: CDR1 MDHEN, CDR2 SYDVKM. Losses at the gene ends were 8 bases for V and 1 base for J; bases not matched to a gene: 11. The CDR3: CASADGRGDSNQPQHF. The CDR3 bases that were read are TGTGCCAGCGCCGACGGCAGGGGGGACAGCAATCAGCCC.